This TCR beta chain was identified in a study of blood T cell repertoires in COVID-19. Study summary: Sources were T cells, B-cell-depleted T cells, or PBMCs; the material itself was cDNA or gDNA.

Clones were sequenced by immunoSEQ multiplex PCR, and TCRdb holds only the in-frame ones, with some missing. Here the sample spans fewer than 150,000 clones, approximately 83% being singletons. The CDR3 spans 12 residues. Germline V gene lookup returns CDR1 SGDLS and CDR2 YYNGEE. Trimming removed 4 bases from V and 8 bases from J, with 9 bases in between. Sequenced: peripheral blood. The clonotype comes from a woman aged 50 to 60 who had recovered from COVID-19. The chain combines TRBV9 with TRBJ2-2; D not resolved. The CDR3: CASSLSRGELFF. CDR3 sequence (DNA): TGTGCCAGCAGCCTTAGTCGGGGGGAGCTGTTTTTT. The complete variable domain, with remaining parts taken from reference TRBV9 and TRBJ2-2, reads DSGVTQTPKHLITATGQRVTLRCSPRSGDLSVYWYQQSLDQGLQFLIQYYNGEERAKGNILERFSAQQFPDLHSELNLSSLELGDSALYFCASSLSRGELFFGEGSRLTVL.